The 4 T cell receptor beta chains listed next were all sequenced from one sample in a study of Ad26.COV2.S vaccination and SARS-CoV-2 variants. Specified treatment: about 20 received Ad26.COV2.S at low or high dose, single or two shots; roughly 5 received placebo; per-sample allocation not given. The samples date from day 63 after the first vaccine or placebo injection. Generated by immunoSEQ multiplex PCR, the TCRdb table keeps only in-frame clones and is missing some. The table lists around 300,000 clones, about 87% of them singletons. The material sequenced was peripheral blood, taken in a trial of Ad26.COV2.S vaccine versus placebo. The receptors here all came from a person between 18 and 59 years old who received the Ad26.COV2.S COVID-19 vaccine or a placebo.

V usage is TRBV6-6 and J usage is TRBJ2-2, with 8 bases identical to TRBD2. V lost 6 bases, J lost 0 bases, and 6 bases stayed unmatched. CDR1 MNHNY and CDR2 SVGAGI come from the germline V gene (reference sequence). This CDR3 region has 16 residues. CDR3 nucleotide sequence: TGTGCCAGCAGAGAATCGGGACTAGCGAACACCGGGGAGCTGTTTTTT. This translates into CASRESGLANTGELFF.

The chain has TRBV3-1 (or the pseudogene TRBV3-2) and TRBJ2-3; D not certain. The CDR3 runs to 15 residues. The germline gives CDR1 LGHDT, CDR2 YNNKEL (reference sequence). Deletions cut 0 bases from V and 3 bases from J, with 10 bases between. CDR3 loop: CASSQDWSQTDTQYF. The DNA of the CDR3 is TGTGCCAGCAGCCAAGATTGGTCCCAAACAGATACGCAGTATTTT.

The V call is TRBV28, the J call TRBJ2-5, with 7 bases that match TRBD1. V shed 6 bases, J shed 5 bases, and the junction held 12 bases outside the gene matches. CDR3 length equals 15 residues. The germline V gene encodes CDR1 MDHEN and CDR2 SYDVKM. CDR3 residues: CASSPAGQVGETQYF. The CDR3 DNA follows: TGTGCCAGCAGCCCCGCCGGACAGGTCGGTGAGACCCAGTACTTC.

DNA for the CDR3: TGTGCCAGCAGCTTAGGGGACGGACCCTACGAGCAGTACTTC. Translating gives CASSLGDGPYEQYF. The genes are TRBV5-6 and TRBJ2-7; D tentatively fits TRBD1 or TRBD2 (5 bases each). Germline CDR1 reads SGHDT; CDR2 reads YYEEEE. V was trimmed by 2 bases and J by 2 bases, leaving 11 bases between them. The CDR3 has 14 residues.